These 14 T cell receptor beta chains were all obtained from the same sample, sequenced in a study of shared clonotypes between healthy human individuals. Clones were sequenced by immunoSEQ multiplex PCR, and TCRdb holds only the in-frame ones, with some missing. The sample gives 600,000 or so clones, about 95% of which show up once; approximately 0.11% is in the top ten. Terminally differentiated effector memory CD45RA+ cells were excluded by CCR7 positive selection of CD45RO-negative cells. Sequencing was performed on naive CD8+ T cells sorted from blood. All receptors derive from a woman aged 25-40 years in good health.

The chain carries TRBV28 and TRBJ2-1; D uncertain. Germline assignment: CDR1 MDHEN and CDR2 SYDVKM. The length of the CDR3 is 14 residues. V was shortened by 5 bases and J by 3 bases, with 11 bases between the two germline ends. This CDR3 reads CASSRQARYNEQFF. Written as DNA, the CDR3 is TGTGCCAGCAGTAGGCAGGCTCGCTACAATGAGCAGTTCTTC.

The chain links TRBV5-6 to TRBJ2-2; possibly TRBD1 for D (6 bases). The germline gives CDR1 SGHDT, CDR2 YYEEEE. The CDR3 loop spans 15 amino acids. V was cut by 1 base and J by 5 bases, with 12 bases left in between. The CDR3 DNA sequence: TGTGCCAGCAGCTTGACAGGGTGGAAAACCGGGGAGCTGTTTTTT. It codes for CASSLTGWKTGELFF.

In regard to this clone: The sample has other DNA sequences that encode this CDR3 too. The chain links TRBV27 to TRBJ2-2, with D unresolved. V gave up 5 bases and J gave up 3 bases, with 4 bases separating them. Per germline, CDR1 MNHEY and CDR2 SMNVEV (reference sequence). The CDR3 covers 12 residues. The CDR3 sequence: CASSPYTGELFF. In DNA form, the CDR3 reads TGTGCCAGCAGTCCTTACACCGGGGAGCTGTTTTTT.

The rearrangement uses TRBV25-1 and TRBJ2-5, with D possibly matching TRBD2 (6 bases). Germline V gives CDR1 MGHDK, CDR2 SYGVNS. Trimming took 2 bases from V and 3 from J, leaving 10 bases between them. The CDR3 loop spans 14 amino acids. This chain's CDR3 is CASSEEAGKETQYF. For the CDR3, the DNA is TGTGCCAGCAGTGAAGAGGCGGGGAAAGAGACCCAGTACTTC. The full variable domain, in which reference TRBV25-1 and TRBJ2-5 provide the parts outside the CDR3, is EADIYQTPRYLVIGTGKKITLECSQTMGHDKMYWYQQDPGMELHLIHYSYGVNSTEKGDLSSESTVSRIRTEHFPLTLESARPSHTSQYLCASSEEAGKETQYFGPGTRLLVL.

The rearrangement joins TRBV27 to TRBJ2-5; 8 nucleotides agree with TRBD1. The last part of the DNA fits TRBJ2-7 better; the J call may be wrong. Germline CDR1 MNHEY, CDR2 SMNVEV (reference sequence). The CDR3 loop spans 14 amino acids. The CDR3 nucleotides are TGTGCCAGCAGTATCAGGGGGCCCACCTACGAGCAGTACTTC. This sequence encodes CASSIRGPTYEQYF.

V gene TRBV27 combines with J gene TRBJ1-1; D may be TRBD1 (5 bases). Germline V gene lookup returns CDR1 MNHEY and CDR2 SMNVEV (reference sequence). The V and J ends lost 1 base and 5 bases respectively, with 11 bases between them. The CDR3 totals 14 residues. CDR3 sequence: CASSLWGSSTEAFF. The CDR3 DNA follows: TGTGCCAGCAGTTTATGGGGGTCGAGTACTGAAGCTTTCTTT.

The chain links TRBV14 to TRBJ2-3; 11 bases align to TRBD2. From germline, CDR1 is SGHDN and CDR2 FVKESK. This CDR3 has 17 residues. Trimming at V came to 0 bases and at J to 6 bases, leaving 8 bases not matched to a gene. CDR3 in DNA: TGTGCCAGCAGCCAAGATGGGACTAGCGGACCGGGTGATACGCAGTATTTT. It encodes CASSQDGTSGPGDTQYF.

This chain connects TRBV19 to TRBJ2-6; D unresolved. Germline V gene lookup returns CDR1 LNHDA and CDR2 SQIVND (reference sequence). The CDR3 is 15 amino acids. V was pared by 1 base and J by 1 base, with 5 bases between. CDR3 bases: TGTGCCAGTAGTATAGGGTGGTCTGGGGCCAACGTCCTGACTTTC. Protein: CASSIGWSGANVLTF.

The rearrangement links TRBV10-2 to TRBJ2-7, with D perhaps TRBD1 (5 bases). Germline V gives CDR1 WSHSY, CDR2 SAAADI. This CDR3 has 14 residues. Trimming removed 4 bases from V and 4 bases from J, with 14 bases in between. The chain's CDR3 is CASSAQQVYYEQYF. The CDR3 DNA sequence: TGCGCCAGCAGTGCGCAACAGGTATATTACGAGCAGTACTTC.

The chain is built from TRBV2 and TRBJ2-7; D is unresolved. Germline-derived CDR1 and CDR2 are SNHLY and FYNNEI. The CDR3 is made up of 14 amino acids. Trimming stripped 2 bases from V and 2 bases from J, with 10 bases between. The CDR3 DNA reads as TGTGCCAGCAGTGAACGCAGCAGCGCCTACGAGCAGTACTTC. It encodes CASSERSSAYEQYF.

The gene calls are TRBV7-9 and TRBJ2-7; 8 positions match TRBD1. This CDR3 is 14 amino acids long. Germline values: CDR1 SEHNR, CDR2 FQNEAQ (reference sequence). Trimming at V came to 7 bases and at J to 2 bases, leaving 7 bases not matched to a gene. The CDR3 loop reads CASTEDRGPYEQYF. CDR3 in DNA: TGTGCCAGCACCGAAGACAGGGGTCCCTACGAGCAGTACTTC.

This chain joins TRBV7-9 and TRBJ2-7, with 8 bases aligning to TRBD1. The ends lost 1 base at V and 3 bases at J; junction bases unmatched: 5. The CDR3 consists of 15 residues. CDR1 SEHNR and CDR2 FQNEAQ come from the germline V gene (reference sequence). The CDR3 loop reads CASSLEGQGHYEQYF. The CDR3 bases are TGTGCCAGCAGCTTAGAAGGACAGGGTCACTACGAGCAGTACTTC. The full variable domain, with the rest looked up from reference TRBV7-9 and TRBJ2-7, is DTGVSQNPRHKITKRGQNVTFRCDPISEHNRLYWYRQTLGQGPEFLTYFQNEAQLEKSRLLSDRFSAERPKGSFSTLEIQRTEQGDSAMYLCASSLEGQGHYEQYFGPGTRLTVT.

This chain connects TRBV7-8 to TRBJ1-5; D is uncertain. Germline V gene sequence: CDR1 SGHVS, CDR2 FQNEAQ. V lost 2 bases, J lost 0 bases, and 11 bases lay in between. CDR3 length equals 16 residues. The CDR3 DNA is TGTGCCAGCAGCTTAAGTGGCAGCAATAGCAATCAGCCCCAGCATTTT. Translating it yields CASSLSGSNSNQPQHF.

The DNA of the CDR3 is TGTGCCAGCAGCCGGAATAATGAGCAGTTCTTC. As protein: CASSRNNEQFF. The chain joins TRBV7-9 to TRBJ2-1; no firm D call. The CDR3 has 11 residues. The V gene lost 5 bases and the J gene lost 7 bases, with 6 bases spanning the gap. The germline gives CDR1 SEHNR, CDR2 FQNEAQ (reference sequence).